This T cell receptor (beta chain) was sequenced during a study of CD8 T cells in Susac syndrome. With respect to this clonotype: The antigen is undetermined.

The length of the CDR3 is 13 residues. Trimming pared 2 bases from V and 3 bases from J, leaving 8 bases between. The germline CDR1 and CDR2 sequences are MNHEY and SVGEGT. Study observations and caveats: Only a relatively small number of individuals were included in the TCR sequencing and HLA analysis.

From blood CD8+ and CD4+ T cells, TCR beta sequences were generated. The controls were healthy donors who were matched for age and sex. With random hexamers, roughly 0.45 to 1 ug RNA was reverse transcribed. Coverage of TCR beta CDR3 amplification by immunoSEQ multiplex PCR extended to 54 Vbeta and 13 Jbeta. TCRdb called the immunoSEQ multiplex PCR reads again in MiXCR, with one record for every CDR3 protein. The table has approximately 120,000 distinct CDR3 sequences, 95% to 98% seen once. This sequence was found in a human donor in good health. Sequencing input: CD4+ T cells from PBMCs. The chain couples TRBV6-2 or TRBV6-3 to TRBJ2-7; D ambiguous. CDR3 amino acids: CASSYRTFYEQYF. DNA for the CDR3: TGTGCCAGCAGTTACCGCACTTTCTACGAGCAGTACTTC.